One sample yielded the 8 T cell receptor beta chains listed below, sequenced in a study of T cell responses to AZD1222 COVID-19 vaccine. Repertoires were generated with immunoSEQ multiplex PCR, while TCRdb's copy carries only in-frame clones and drops some. The sample gives under 200,000 clones, 91% of which show up once; approximately 4.4% is in the top ten. The sequences come from peripheral blood, collected on day 0 of AZD1222 vaccination. The source is an adult in good health.

V usage is TRBV5-8 and J usage is TRBJ2-7; TRBD1 is a possible D gene (5 bases). The CDR3 contains 12 residues. The V end lost 7 bases, the J end lost 5 bases, and 13 bases lay between the germline ends. In germline, CDR1 is SGHTS, CDR2 YDEGEE. CDR3 residues: CASYAGPHEQYF. Written as DNA, the CDR3 is TGTGCCAGCTACGCAGGGCCTCACGAGCAGTACTTC.

This clone was recorded a few times. The chain has TRBV5-1 and TRBJ2-6; unclear D gene. Trimming took off 7 bases at V and 4 bases at J, with 3 bases between the two ends. Germline V lookup: CDR1 SGHRS, CDR2 YFSETQ. The CDR3 loop spans 11 amino acids. CDR3 nucleotides: TGCGCCAGCCACGGGGCCAACGTCCTGACTTTC. This translates into CASHGANVLTF.

This chain connects TRBV11-2 to TRBJ2-3, with D tentatively TRBD1 (6 bases). Trimming shortened V by 5 bases and J by 2 bases, and 14 bases separated the two germline ends. This CDR3 has 15 residues. Looked up from germline, CDR1 is SGHAT and CDR2 is FQNNGV. The chain's CDR3 is CASSPTGHITDTQYF. The DNA for the CDR3 is TGTGCCAGCAGCCCCACGGGACATATCACAGATACGCAGTATTTT.

This CDR3 is CAWSVSPGAGTEAFF. The CDR3 coding sequence is TGTGCCTGGAGTGTTAGCCCAGGCGCAGGCACTGAAGCTTTCTTT. The chain joins TRBV30 to TRBJ1-1; D call uncertain. The CDR3 loop spans 15 amino acids. Trimming took off 0 bases at V and 4 bases at J, with 15 bases between the two ends. The germline V gene encodes CDR1 GTSNPN and CDR2 SVGIG (reference sequence).

J is TRBJ2-7 and V is TRBV3-1 (or the pseudogene TRBV3-2); D unclear. Trimming shortened V by 8 bases and J by 2 bases, and 16 bases separated the two germline ends. CDR1 LGHDT and CDR2 YNNKEL come from the germline V gene (reference sequence). The CDR3 consists of 14 residues. The CDR3 spells CASGSSSGAYEQYF. DNA for the CDR3: TGTGCCAGCGGGTCGTCTAGTGGAGCCTACGAGCAGTACTTC.

This clone showed up just once. The chain employs TRBV18 and TRBJ2-1; D call uncertain. Deletions cut 0 bases from V and 8 bases from J, with 8 bases between. Looked up from germline, CDR1 is KGHSH and CDR2 is LQKENI. The CDR3 consists of 13 residues. The CDR3 is CASSPPGVDEQFF. In DNA form, the CDR3 reads TGTGCCAGCTCACCACCTGGGGTCGATGAGCAGTTCTTC.

This chain links TRBV12-3 or TRBV12-4 with TRBJ2-7; no clear D. V lost 6 bases and J lost 5, with 8 bases in between. CDR3 length equals 11 residues. CDR3 bases: TGTGCCAGCAGCCTAAGCAACGAGCAGTACTTC. It yields the protein CASSLSNEQYF.

This clone was seen once. The chain links TRBV25-1 to TRBJ2-5; maybe TRBD1 (7 bases). Germline-derived CDR1 and CDR2 are MGHDK and SYGVNS. The CDR3 spans 13 residues. Trimming stripped 6 bases from V and 4 bases from J, with 12 bases between. Written as DNA, the CDR3 is TGTGCCAGCAGAGGGCAGGGGGGAGAGACCCAGTACTTC. This sequence encodes CASRGQGGETQYF.